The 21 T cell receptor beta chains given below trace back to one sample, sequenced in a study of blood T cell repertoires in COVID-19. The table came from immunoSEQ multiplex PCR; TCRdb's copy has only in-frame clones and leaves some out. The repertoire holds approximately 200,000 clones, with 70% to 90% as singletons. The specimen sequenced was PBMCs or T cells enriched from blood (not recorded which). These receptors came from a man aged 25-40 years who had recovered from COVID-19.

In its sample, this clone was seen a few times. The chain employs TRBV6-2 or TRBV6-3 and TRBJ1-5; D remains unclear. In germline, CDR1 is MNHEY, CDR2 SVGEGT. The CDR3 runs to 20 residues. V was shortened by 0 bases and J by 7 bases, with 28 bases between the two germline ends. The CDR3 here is CASSYSPQTPRSAELQPQHF. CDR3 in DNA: TGTGCCAGCAGTTACTCACCCCAAACTCCACGATCAGCCGAACTACAGCCCCAGCATTTT.

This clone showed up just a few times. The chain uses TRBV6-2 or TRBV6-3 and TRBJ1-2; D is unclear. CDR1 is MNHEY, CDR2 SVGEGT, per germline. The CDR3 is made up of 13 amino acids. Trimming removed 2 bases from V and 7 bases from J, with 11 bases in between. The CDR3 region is CASSYRGFFGYTF. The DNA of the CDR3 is TGTGCCAGCAGTTACCGGGGTTTCTTTGGCTACACCTTC.

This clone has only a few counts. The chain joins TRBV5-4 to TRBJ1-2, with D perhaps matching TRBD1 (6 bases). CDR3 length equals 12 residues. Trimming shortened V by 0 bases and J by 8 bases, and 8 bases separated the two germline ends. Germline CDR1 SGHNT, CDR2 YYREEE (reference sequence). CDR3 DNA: TGTGCCAGCAGCTTGGATCAGGGGGGCTACACCTTC. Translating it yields CASSLDQGGYTF.

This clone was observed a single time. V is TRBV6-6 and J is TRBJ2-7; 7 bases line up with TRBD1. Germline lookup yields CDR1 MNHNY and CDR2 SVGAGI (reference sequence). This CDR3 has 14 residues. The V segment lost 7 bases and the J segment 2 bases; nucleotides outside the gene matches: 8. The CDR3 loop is CASKRDSDTYEQYF. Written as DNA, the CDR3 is TGTGCCAGCAAAAGGGACAGCGATACCTACGAGCAGTACTTC.

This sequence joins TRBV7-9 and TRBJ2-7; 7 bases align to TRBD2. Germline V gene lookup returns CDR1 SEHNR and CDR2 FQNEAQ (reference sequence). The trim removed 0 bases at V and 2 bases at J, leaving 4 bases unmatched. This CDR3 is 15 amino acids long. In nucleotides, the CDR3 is TGTGCCAGCAGCTTAGCTCTGGGGAGGGCCTACGAGCAGTACTTC. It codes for CASSLALGRAYEQYF.

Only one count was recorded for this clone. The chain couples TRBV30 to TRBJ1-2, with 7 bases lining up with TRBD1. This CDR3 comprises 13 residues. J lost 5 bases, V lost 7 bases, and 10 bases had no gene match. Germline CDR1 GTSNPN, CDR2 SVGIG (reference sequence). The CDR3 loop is CAFPRQGLYGYTF. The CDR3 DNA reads TGTGCCTTCCCCCGACAGGGCCTTTATGGCTACACCTTC. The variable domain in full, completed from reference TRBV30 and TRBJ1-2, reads SQTIHQWPATLVQPVGSPLSLECTVEGTSNPNLYWYRQAAGRGLQLLFYSVGIGQISSEVPQNLSASRPQDRQFILSSKKLLLSDSGFYLCAFPRQGLYGYTFGSGTRLTVV.

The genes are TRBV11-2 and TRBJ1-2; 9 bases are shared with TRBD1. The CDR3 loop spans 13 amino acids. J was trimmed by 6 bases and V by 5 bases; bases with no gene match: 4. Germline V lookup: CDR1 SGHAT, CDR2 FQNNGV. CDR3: CASSRTGVDGYTF. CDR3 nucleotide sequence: TGTGCCAGCAGCAGGACAGGGGTCGATGGCTACACCTTC.

CDR3 DNA: TGTGCCAGTAATGAGTGGACAGGACTTACGGGAGGCTACACCTTC. Translating it yields CASNEWTGLTGGYTF. V gene TRBV19 combines with J gene TRBJ1-2, with 7 bases that match TRBD1. There are 15 residues in the CDR3. Germline-derived CDR1 and CDR2 are LNHDA and SQIVND (reference sequence). Trimming cost V 7 bases and J 8 bases; bases outside gene matches: 16.

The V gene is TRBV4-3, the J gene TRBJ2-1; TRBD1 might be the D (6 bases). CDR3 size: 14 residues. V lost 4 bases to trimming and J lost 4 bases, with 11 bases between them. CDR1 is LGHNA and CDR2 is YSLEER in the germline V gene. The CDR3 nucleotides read TGCGCCAGCAGCCGGGACACTATGTACAATGAGCAGTTCTTC. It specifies CASSRDTMYNEQFF.

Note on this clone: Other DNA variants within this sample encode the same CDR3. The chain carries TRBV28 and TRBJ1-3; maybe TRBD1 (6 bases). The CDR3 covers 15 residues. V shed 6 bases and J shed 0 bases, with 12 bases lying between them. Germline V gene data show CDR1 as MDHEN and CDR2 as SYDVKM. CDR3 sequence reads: CASSLRGSSGNTIYF. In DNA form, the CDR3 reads TGTGCCAGCAGCCTCAGGGGTAGCTCTGGAAACACCATATATTTT.

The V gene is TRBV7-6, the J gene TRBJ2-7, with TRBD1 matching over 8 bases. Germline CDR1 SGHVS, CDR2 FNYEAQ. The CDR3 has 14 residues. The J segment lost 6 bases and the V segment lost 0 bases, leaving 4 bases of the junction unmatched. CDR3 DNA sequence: TGTGCCAGCAGCTTAGCACAGGGGGAGATCGAGCAGTACTTC. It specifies CASSLAQGEIEQYF.

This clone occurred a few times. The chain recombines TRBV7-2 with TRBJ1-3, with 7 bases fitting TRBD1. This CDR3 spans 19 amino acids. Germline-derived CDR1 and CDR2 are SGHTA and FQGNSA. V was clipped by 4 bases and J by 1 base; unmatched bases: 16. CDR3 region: CASSSRGPSGLQSGNTIYF. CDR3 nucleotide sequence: TGTGCCAGCAGCTCTAGGGGGCCATCAGGACTCCAGTCTGGAAACACCATATATTTT.

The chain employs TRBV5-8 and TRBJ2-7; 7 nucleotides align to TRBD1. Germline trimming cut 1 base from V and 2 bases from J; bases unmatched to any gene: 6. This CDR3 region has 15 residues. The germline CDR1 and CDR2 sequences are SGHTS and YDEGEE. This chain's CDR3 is CASSLSSGGPYEQYF. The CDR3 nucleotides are TGTGCCAGCAGCTTGTCTTCAGGGGGTCCCTACGAGCAGTACTTC.

CDR3 region: CASSLDRGNTEAFF. The DNA for the CDR3 is TGCGCCAGCAGCTTGGATAGGGGCAACACTGAAGCTTTCTTT. The chain carries TRBV5-1 and TRBJ1-1; possible D gene TRBD1, 5 bases. V was trimmed by 0 bases and J by 2 bases, leaving 8 bases between them. From germline, CDR1 is SGHRS and CDR2 YFSETQ. This CDR3 has 14 residues.

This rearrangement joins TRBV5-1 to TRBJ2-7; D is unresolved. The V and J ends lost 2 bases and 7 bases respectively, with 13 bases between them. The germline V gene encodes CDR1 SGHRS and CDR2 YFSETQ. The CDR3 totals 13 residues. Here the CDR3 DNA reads TGCGCCAGCAGCTTCTACCCCCGAGAAGAGCAGTACTTC. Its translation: CASSFYPREEQYF.

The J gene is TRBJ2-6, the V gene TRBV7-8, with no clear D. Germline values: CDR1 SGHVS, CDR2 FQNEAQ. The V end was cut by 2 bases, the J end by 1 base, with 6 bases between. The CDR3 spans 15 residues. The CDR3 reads CASSLSLSGANVLTF. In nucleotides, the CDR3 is TGTGCCAGCAGCTTATCACTGTCTGGGGCCAACGTCCTGACTTTC.

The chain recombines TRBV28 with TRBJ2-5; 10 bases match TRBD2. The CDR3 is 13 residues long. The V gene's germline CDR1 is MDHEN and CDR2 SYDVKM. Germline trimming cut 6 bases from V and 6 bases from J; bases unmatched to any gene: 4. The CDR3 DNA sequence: TGTGCCAGCAGCTCGGGACTAGCGAAGACCCAGTACTTC. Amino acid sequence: CASSSGLAKTQYF.

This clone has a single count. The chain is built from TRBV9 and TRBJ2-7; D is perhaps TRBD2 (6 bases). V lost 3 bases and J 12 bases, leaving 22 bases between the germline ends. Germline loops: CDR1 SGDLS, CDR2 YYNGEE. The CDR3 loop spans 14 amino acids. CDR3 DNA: TGTGCCAGCAGCGCAGAAGGAGGGACTTCGAGAGCGTACTTC. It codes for CASSAEGGTSRAYF. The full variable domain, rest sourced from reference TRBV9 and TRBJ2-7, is DSGVTQTPKHLITATGQRVTLRCSPRSGDLSVYWYQQSLDQGLQFLIQYYNGEERAKGNILERFSAQQFPDLHSELNLSSLELGDSALYFCASSAEGGTSRAYFGPGTRLTVT.

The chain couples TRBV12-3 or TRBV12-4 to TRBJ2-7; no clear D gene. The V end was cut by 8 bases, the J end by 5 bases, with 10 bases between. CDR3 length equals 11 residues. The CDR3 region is CASGHFNEQYF. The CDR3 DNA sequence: TGTGCCAGCGGGCACTTTAACGAGCAGTACTTC.

This chain's CDR3 is CATSDSNPLTGAFYNEQFF. The CDR3 coding sequence is TGTGCCACCAGTGATTCAAACCCCCTGACAGGGGCCTTCTACAATGAGCAGTTCTTC. The rearrangement uses TRBV24-1 and TRBJ2-1; 8 bases align to TRBD1. CDR1 and CDR2 (germline): KGHDR, SFDVKD. The junction had 14 bases not matched to a gene; V was cut back by 2 bases and J by 3 bases. This CDR3 comprises 19 residues.

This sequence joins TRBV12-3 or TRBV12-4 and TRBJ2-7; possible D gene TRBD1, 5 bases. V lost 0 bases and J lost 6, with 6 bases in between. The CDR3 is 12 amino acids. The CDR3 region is CASSLAGLEQYF. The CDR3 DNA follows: TGTGCCAGCAGTTTAGCGGGGCTCGAGCAGTACTTC.